This entry is about one T cell receptor (beta chain). The entry originates in a study of tumor-infiltrating lymphocytes in oesophageal squamous cell carcinoma. This CDR3 contains 16 residues. Losses at the gene ends were 2 bases for V and 6 bases for J; bases not matched to a gene: 6. Germline assignment: CDR1 MNHEY and CDR2 SMNVEV (reference sequence). TCRdb analysed the PCR reads with MiXCR anew, one entry per CDR3 protein. The data contain about 15,000 distinct CDR3 sequences, 50% of them seen just once; the ten biggest clones take up over 15%. The chain employs TRBV27 and TRBJ2-1; 11 nucleotides agree with TRBD1. Material: esophageal tumor tissue. The source is a male donor with esophageal squamous cell carcinoma. DNA of the CDR3: TGTGCCAGCAGTTTAAGAGGGGACAGGGGGGCCAATGAGCAGTTCTTC. This translates into CASSLRGDRGANEQFF.